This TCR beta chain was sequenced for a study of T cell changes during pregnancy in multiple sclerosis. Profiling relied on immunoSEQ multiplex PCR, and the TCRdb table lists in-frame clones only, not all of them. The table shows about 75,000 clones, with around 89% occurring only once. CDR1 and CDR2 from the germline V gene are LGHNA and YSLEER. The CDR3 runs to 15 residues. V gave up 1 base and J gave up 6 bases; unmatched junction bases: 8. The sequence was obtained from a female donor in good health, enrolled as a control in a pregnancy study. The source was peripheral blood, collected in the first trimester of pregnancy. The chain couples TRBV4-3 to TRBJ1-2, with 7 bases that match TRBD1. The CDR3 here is CASSQVETGQNGYTF. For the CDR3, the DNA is TGCGCCAGCAGCCAAGTGGAGACAGGGCAAAATGGCTACACCTTC.